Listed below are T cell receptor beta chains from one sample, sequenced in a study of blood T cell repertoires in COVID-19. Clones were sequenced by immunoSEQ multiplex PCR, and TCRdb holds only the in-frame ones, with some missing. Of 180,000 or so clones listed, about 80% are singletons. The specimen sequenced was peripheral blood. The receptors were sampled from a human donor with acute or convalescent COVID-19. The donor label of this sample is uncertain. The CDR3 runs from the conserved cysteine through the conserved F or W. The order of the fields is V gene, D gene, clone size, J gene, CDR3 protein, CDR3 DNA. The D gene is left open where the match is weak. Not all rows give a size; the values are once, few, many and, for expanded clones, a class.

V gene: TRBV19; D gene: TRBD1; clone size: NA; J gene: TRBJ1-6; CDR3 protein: CASRDRDSPLHF; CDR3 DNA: TGTGCCAGCCGGGACAGGGACTCACCCCTCCACTTT
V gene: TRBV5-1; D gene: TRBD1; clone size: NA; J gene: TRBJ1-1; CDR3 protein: CASSWTGENTEAFF; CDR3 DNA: TGCGCCAGCAGCTGGACAGGGGAGAACACTGAAGCTTTCTTT
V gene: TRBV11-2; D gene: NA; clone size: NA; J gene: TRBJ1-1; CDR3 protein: CASSLAGSNTEAFF; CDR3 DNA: TGTGCCAGCAGCTTAGCCGGGAGCAACACTGAAGCTTTCTTT
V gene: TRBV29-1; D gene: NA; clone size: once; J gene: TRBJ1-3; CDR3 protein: CSVGTAGSSGNTIYF; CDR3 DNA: TGCAGCGTTGGGACAGCGGGGAGCTCTGGAAACACCATATATTTT
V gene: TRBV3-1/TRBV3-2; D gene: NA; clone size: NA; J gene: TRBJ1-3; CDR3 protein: CASSQETGPGNTIYF; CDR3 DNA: TGTGCCAGCAGCCAAGAAACAGGTCCTGGAAACACCATATATTTT
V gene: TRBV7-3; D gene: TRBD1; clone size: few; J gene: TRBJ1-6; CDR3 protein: CASSLTGTANSPLHF; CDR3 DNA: TGTGCCAGCAGCTTAACCGGGACAGCGAATTCACCCCTCCACTTT
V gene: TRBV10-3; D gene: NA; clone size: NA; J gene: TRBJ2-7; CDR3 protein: CGTKGETSAYEQYF; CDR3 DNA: TGTGGCACAAAAGGGGAGACTAGTGCGTACGAGCAGTACTTC
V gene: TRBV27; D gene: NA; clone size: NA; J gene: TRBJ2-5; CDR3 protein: CASSPGGIMETQYF; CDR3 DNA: TGTGCCAGCAGTCCAGGAGGGATTATGGAGACCCAGTACTTC
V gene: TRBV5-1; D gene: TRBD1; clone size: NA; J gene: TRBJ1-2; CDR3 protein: CASSLWATGDGYTF; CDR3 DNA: TGCGCCAGCAGCTTGTGGGCGACAGGGGATGGCTACACCTTC
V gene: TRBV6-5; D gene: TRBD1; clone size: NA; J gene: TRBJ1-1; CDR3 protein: CASSYSTGGRTEAFF; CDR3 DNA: TGTGCCAGCAGTTACTCGACAGGGGGTAGGACTGAAGCTTTCTTT
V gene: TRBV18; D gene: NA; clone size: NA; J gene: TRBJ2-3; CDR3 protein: CASSPTYMAGPDTQYF; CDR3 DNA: TGTGCCAGCTCACCCACGTATATGGCGGGACCAGATACGCAGTATTTT
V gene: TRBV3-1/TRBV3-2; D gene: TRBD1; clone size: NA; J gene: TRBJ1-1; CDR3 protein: CASSQSRTGKNTEAFF; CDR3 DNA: TGTGCCAGCAGCCAATCCCGGACAGGAAAGAACACTGAAGCTTTCTTT
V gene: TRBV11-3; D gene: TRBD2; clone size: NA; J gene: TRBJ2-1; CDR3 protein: CASSPRLAGPNEQFF; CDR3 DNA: TGTGCCAGCAGCCCAAGACTAGCGGGGCCCAATGAGCAGTTCTTC
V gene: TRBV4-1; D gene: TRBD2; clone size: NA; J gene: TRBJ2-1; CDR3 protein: CASSQEIAGTTYNEQFF; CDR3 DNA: TGCGCCAGCAGCCAAGAAATAGCGGGAACAACCTACAATGAGCAGTTCTTC
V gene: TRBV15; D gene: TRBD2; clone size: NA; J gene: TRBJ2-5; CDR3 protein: CATSRGVLAGGWGETQYF; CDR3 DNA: TGTGCCACCAGCAGAGGAGTGCTAGCGGGCGGTTGGGGGGAGACCCAGTACTTC
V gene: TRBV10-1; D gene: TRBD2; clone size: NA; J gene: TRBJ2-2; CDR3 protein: CASSAGGVGELFF; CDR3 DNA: TGCGCCAGCAGTGCGGGAGGAGTCGGGGAGCTGTTTTTT
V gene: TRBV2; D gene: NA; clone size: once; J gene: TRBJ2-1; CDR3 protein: CASSGTGREIGFF; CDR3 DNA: TGTGCCAGCAGTGGGACAGGGCGGGAGATTGGTTTCTTC
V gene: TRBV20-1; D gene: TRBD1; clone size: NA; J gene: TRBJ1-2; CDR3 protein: CSASEVKTGSLSYGYTF; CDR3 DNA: TGCAGTGCTAGTGAAGTGAAGACAGGGAGCCTGTCCTATGGCTACACCTTC
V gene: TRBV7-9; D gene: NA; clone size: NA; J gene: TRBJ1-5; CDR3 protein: CASSLDHLSNQPQHF; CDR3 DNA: TGTGCCAGCAGCTTAGACCATCTAAGCAATCAGCCCCAGCATTTT
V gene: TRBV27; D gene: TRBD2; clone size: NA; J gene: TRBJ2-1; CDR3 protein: CASTSGGLGDNEQFF; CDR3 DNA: TGTGCCAGCACCTCAGGAGGACTAGGGGACAATGAGCAGTTCTTC
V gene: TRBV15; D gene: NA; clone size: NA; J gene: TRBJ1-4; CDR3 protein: CATSRDRRGLNEKLFF; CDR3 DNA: TGTGCCACCAGCAGAGATAGGAGGGGCCTGAATGAAAAACTGTTTTTT
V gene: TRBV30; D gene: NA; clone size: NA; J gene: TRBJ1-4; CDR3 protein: CAWSRPGGLANEKLFF; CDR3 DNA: TGTGCCTGGAGTCGTCCGGGGGGGCTGGCTAATGAAAAACTGTTTTTT
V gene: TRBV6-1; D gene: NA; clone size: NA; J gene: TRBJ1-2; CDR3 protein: CASSEAILGHVSLANYGYTF; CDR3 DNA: TGTGCCAGCAGTGAAGCGATCCTTGGACACGTATCTTTAGCTAACTATGGCTACACCTTC
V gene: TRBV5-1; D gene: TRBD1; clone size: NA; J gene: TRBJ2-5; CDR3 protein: CASSSGDRGRGETQYF; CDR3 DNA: TGCGCCAGCAGCTCGGGGGACAGGGGGCGCGGGGAGACCCAGTACTTC
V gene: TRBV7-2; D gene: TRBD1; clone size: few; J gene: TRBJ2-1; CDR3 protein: CASSLRGRPQTEQFF; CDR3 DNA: TGTGCCAGCAGCTTGAGGGGGCGGCCGCAGACTGAGCAGTTCTTC
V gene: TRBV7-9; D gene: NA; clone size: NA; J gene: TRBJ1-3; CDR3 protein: CASSLGNTIYF; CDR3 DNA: TGTGCCAGCAGCCTCGGAAACACCATATATTTT
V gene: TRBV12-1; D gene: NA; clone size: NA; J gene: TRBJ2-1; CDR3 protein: CASSFAGQGGSGSSNEQFF; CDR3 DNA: TGTGCCAGCAGCTTTGCGGGACAGGGTGGCAGCGGGAGTTCCAATGAGCAGTTCTTC
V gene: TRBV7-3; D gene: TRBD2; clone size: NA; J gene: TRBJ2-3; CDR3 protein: CASSSGLARGTDTQYF; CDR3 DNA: TGTGCCAGCAGCTCGGGACTAGCGAGAGGCACAGATACGCAGTATTTT
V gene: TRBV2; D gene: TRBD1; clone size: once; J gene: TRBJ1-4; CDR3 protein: CASRLQGASGEKLFF; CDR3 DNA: TGTGCCAGCAGGTTACAGGGGGCTTCTGGAGAAAAACTGTTTTTT
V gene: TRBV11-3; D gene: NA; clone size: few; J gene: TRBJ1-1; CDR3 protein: CASSLGHTNTEAFF; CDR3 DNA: TGTGCCAGCAGCTTGGGACACACGAACACTGAAGCTTTCTTT
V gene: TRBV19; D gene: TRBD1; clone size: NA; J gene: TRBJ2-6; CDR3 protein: CASGGTGGVSGANVLTF; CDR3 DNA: TGTGCCAGTGGGGGGACAGGGGGTGTCTCTGGGGCCAACGTCCTGACTTTC
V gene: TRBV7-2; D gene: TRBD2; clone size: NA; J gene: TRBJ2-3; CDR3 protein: CASSAATSGADTDTQYF; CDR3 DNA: TGTGCCAGCAGCGCCGCGACTAGCGGGGCGGACACAGATACGCAGTATTTT
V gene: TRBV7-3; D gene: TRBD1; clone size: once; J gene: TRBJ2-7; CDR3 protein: CASSLAGTGPYEQYF; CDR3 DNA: TGTGCCAGCAGCTTAGCCGGGACAGGACCCTACGAGCAGTACTTC
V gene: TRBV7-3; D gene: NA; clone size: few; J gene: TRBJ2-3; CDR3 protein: CASSSNTDTQYF; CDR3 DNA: TGTGCCAGCAGCTCCAATACAGATACGCAGTATTTT
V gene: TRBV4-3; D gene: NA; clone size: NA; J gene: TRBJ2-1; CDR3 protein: CASSQDLTSNEQFF; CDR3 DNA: TGCGCCAGCAGCCAAGATTTGACTAGCAATGAGCAGTTCTTC
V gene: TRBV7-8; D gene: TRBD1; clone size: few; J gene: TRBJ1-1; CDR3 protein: CASSHSTGTGVSSAEAFF; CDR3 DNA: TGTGCCAGCAGCCACTCGACAGGGACAGGGGTGAGTAGCGCTGAAGCTTTCTTT
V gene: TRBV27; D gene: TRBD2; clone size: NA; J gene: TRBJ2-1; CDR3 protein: CASSFGGRGRWAGARDEQFF; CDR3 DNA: TGTGCCAGCAGTTTTGGAGGTAGAGGTCGTTGGGCGGGAGCGAGGGATGAGCAGTTCTTC
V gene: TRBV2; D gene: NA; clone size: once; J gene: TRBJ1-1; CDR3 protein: CASSPTVNTEAFF; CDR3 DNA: TGTGCCAGCAGTCCAACAGTGAACACTGAAGCTTTCTTT
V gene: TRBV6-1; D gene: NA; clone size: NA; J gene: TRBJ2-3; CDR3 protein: CASSEAPGRVYTQYF; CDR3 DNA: TGTGCCAGCAGTGAAGCTCCCGGGAGAGTGTATACGCAGTATTTT
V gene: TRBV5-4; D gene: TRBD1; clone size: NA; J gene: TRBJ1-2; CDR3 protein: CASSLGGRGDSNYGYTF; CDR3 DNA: TGTGCCAGCAGCTTGGGGGGCAGGGGGGATTCAAACTATGGCTACACCTTC
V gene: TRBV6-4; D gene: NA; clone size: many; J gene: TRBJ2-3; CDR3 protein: CASSLERLDTQYF; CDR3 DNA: TGTGCCAGCAGCCTAGAACGTCTAGATACGCAGTATTTT
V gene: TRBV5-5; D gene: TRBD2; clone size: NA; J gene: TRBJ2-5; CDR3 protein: CASSLAGEPETQYF; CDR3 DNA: TGTGCCAGCAGCTTAGCGGGAGAACCGGAGACCCAGTACTTC
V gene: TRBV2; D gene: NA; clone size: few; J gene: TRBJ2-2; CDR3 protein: CASVEAGELFF; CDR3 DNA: TGTGCCAGCGTTGAGGCCGGGGAGCTGTTTTTT
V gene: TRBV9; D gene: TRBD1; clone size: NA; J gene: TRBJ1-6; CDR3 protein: CASSATPGTGDSPLHF; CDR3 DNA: TGTGCCAGCAGCGCTACCCCCGGGACAGGGGATTCACCCCTCCACTTT
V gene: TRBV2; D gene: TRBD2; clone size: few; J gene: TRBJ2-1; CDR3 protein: CASRGGGIYNEQFF; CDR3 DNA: TGTGCCAGCAGAGGCGGGGGGATTTACAATGAGCAGTTCTTC
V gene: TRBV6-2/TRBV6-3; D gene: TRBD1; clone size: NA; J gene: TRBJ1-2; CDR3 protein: CASSPGTGSNYGYTF; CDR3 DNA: TGTGCCAGCAGTCCCGGGACAGGGTCCAACTATGGCTACACCTTC
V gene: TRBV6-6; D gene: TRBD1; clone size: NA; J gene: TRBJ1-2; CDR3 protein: CASRTGGGYNYGYTF; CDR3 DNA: TGTGCCAGCAGGACAGGGGGTGGGTACAACTATGGCTACACCTTC
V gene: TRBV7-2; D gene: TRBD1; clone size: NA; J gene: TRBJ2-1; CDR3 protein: CASSQDRGTYNEQFF; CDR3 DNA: TGTGCCAGCAGCCAGGACAGGGGAACCTACAATGAGCAGTTCTTC
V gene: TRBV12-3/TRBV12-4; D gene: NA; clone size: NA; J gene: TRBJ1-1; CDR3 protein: CASGLNTEAFF; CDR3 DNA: TGTGCCAGCGGGCTCAACACTGAAGCTTTCTTT
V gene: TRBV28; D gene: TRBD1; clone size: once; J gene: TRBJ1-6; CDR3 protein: CASSSPGTGRRF; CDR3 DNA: TGTGCCAGCAGTTCCCCGGGGACAGGCAGAAGATTT
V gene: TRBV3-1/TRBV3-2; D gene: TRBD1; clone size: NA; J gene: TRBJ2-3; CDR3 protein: CASSQYPTGDGQYF; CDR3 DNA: TGTGCCAGCAGCCAATACCCTACAGGGGATGGGCAGTATTTT
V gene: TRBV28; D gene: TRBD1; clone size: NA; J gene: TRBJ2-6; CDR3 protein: CATRQGPGANVLTF; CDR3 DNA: TGTGCCACCCGACAGGGGCCCGGGGCCAACGTCCTGACTTTC
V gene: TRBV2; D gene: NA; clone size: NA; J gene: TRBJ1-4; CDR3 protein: CASSPERDEKLFF; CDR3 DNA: TGTGCCAGCAGTCCTGAGAGAGATGAAAAACTGTTTTTT
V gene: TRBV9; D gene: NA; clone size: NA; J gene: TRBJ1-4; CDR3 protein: CASSVVAGSNEKLFF; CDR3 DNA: TGTGCCAGCAGCGTAGTCGCCGGGTCTAATGAAAAACTGTTTTTT
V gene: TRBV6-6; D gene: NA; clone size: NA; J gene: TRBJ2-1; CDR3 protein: CASSYILTDEQFF; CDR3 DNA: TGTGCCAGCAGTTACATTTTAACGGATGAGCAGTTCTTC
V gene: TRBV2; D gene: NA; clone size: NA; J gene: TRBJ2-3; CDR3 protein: CASLWRTDYTDTQYF; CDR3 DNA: TGTGCCAGCCTCTGGAGGACAGATTACACAGATACGCAGTATTTT
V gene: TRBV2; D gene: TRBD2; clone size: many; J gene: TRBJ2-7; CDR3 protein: CASMRLAGGEQYF; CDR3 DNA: TGTGCCAGCATGAGGCTAGCGGGAGGCGAGCAGTACTTC
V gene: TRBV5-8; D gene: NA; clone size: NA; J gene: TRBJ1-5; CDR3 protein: CASSFRILAGNQPQHF; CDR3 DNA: TGTGCCAGCAGCTTTCGAATCCTAGCGGGCAATCAGCCCCAGCATTTT
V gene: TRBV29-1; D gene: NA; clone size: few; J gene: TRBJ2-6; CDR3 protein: CSVGGTGANVLTF; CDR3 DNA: TGCAGCGTTGGCGGGACCGGGGCCAACGTCCTGACTTTC